The 20 T cell receptor beta chains reported below all come from one sample, sequenced in a study of blood T cell repertoires in COVID-19. Libraries were prepared by immunoSEQ multiplex PCR; TCRdb keeps only in-frame clonotypes and omits some of them. The sample records 190,000 or so clones, approximately 90% being singletons. Sequencing used peripheral blood. The receptors were sampled from a woman aged 30 to 39 with acute or convalescent COVID-19.

The chain couples TRBV6-5 to TRBJ2-1; 9 bases align to TRBD1. With V trimmed by 2 bases and J by 4 bases, 3 bases remained unmatched. This CDR3 spans 15 amino acids. Germline V gene lookup returns CDR1 MNHEY and CDR2 SVGAGI. CDR3 nucleotides: TGTGCCAGCAGTTACGAAGGGACAGGGTACAATGAGCAGTTCTTC. Its protein is CASSYEGTGYNEQFF.

The chain combines TRBV30 with TRBJ2-1; TRBD1 aligns across 9 bases. This CDR3 spans 15 amino acids. Unmatched junction bases numbered 6, after V lost 0 bases and J lost 6 bases. Germline V gene lookup returns CDR1 GTSNPN and CDR2 SVGIG (reference sequence). This chain's CDR3 is CAWSVGQGDFNEQFF. CDR3 nucleotide sequence: TGTGCCTGGAGTGTGGGACAGGGAGACTTCAATGAGCAGTTCTTC.

V is TRBV9 and J is TRBJ1-3; no clear D. Germline V gives CDR1 SGDLS, CDR2 YYNGEE. This CDR3 is 12 amino acids long. The V end was cut by 3 bases, the J end by 2 bases, with 3 bases between. DNA of the CDR3: TGTGCCAGCAGCGACACTGGAAACACCATATATTTT. It encodes CASSDTGNTIYF.

The rearrangement uses TRBV24-1 and TRBJ1-5, with unresolved D. This CDR3 comprises 13 residues. The ends were cut back, 4 bases at V and 8 bases at J, with 11 bases in the middle. Germline CDR1 reads KGHDR; CDR2 reads SFDVKD. CDR3 nucleotide sequence: TGTGCCACCAGTGACGGTGCGGGCAAGCCCCAGCATTTT. Residues: CATSDGAGKPQHF.

J is TRBJ1-2 and V is TRBV19, with TRBD1 matching 12 bases. With V trimmed by 6 bases and J by 2 bases, 10 bases remained unmatched. The CDR3 is made up of 17 amino acids. Germline values: CDR1 LNHDA, CDR2 SQIVND (reference sequence). CDR3 protein: CASSPRGQGARNYGYTF. As DNA, the CDR3 is TGTGCCAGTAGCCCGAGGGGACAGGGGGCTCGGAACTATGGCTACACCTTC.

The chain links TRBV4-2 to TRBJ2-1; TRBD2 matches 15 bases. Germline CDR1 is LGHNA and CDR2 is YNFKEQ. V gave up 4 bases and J gave up 10 bases; unmatched junction bases: 8. The CDR3 contains 16 residues. CDR3 DNA sequence: TGTGCCAGCAGCCCCGGGACTAGCGGGAGGATTGAGGAGCAGTTCTTC. Residues: CASSPGTSGRIEEQFF.

The chain uses TRBV4-1 and TRBJ2-5; 7 bases match TRBD1. Germline V gene data show CDR1 as MGHRA and CDR2 as YSYEKL. The CDR3 sequence is 15 residues long. Trimming took 4 bases from V and 3 from J; bases not matched to a gene: 8. CDR3 coding DNA: TGCGCCAGCAGCCGTGATGGACAGGTCGAAGAGACCCAGTACTTC. As protein: CASSRDGQVEETQYF.

The gene calls are TRBV28 and TRBJ1-6; 7 nucleotides agree with TRBD1. In germline, CDR1 is MDHEN, CDR2 SYDVKM. Trimming took 5 bases from V and 6 from J; bases not matched to a gene: 4. The CDR3 is made up of 14 amino acids. The chain's CDR3 is CASSTTGVNSPLHF. DNA of the CDR3: TGTGCCAGCAGTACAACAGGGGTTAATTCACCCCTCCACTTT.

Regarding this clone: Germline is not matched at one junction end, which may reflect a read error. J is TRBJ2-2 and V is TRBV5-4, with D perhaps TRBD1 (6 bases). Germline V CDR1 and CDR2: SGHNT, YYREEE (reference sequence). The CDR3 runs to 16 residues. The CDR3 protein is CASSAPGDKNSGELFF. For the CDR3, the DNA is TGTGCCAGCAGTGCACCAGGGGACAAGAACTCCGGGGAGCTGTTTTTT.

The rearrangement links TRBV3-1 (or the pseudogene TRBV3-2) to TRBJ1-1; D unclear. The V gene's germline CDR1 is LGHDT and CDR2 YNNKEL (reference sequence). This CDR3 is built from 14 residues. V shed 1 base and J shed 3 bases, with 9 bases lying between them. The CDR3 is CASSQGWRHTEAFF. The DNA of the CDR3 is TGTGCCAGCAGCCAAGGATGGCGGCACACTGAAGCTTTCTTT.

This rearrangement joins TRBV19 to TRBJ1-2, with unresolved D. The CDR3 contains 14 residues. V lost 1 base to trimming and J lost 4 bases, with 10 bases between them. Germline CDR1 reads LNHDA; CDR2 reads SQIVND (reference sequence). CDR3 protein: CASSIVGQSYGYTF. As DNA, the CDR3 is TGTGCCAGTAGTATAGTGGGCCAGAGCTATGGCTACACCTTC. Looking up the rest from reference TRBV19 and TRBJ1-2 gives the full variable domain: DGGITQSPKYLFRKEGQNVTLSCEQNLNHDAMYWYRQDPGQGLRLIYYSQIVNDFQKGDIAEGYSVSREKKESFPLTVTSAQKNPTAFYLCASSIVGQSYGYTFGSGTRLTVV.

The V gene is TRBV7-2, the J gene TRBJ1-3; a weak D match, TRBD1 (5 bases). Germline V gene data show CDR1 as SGHTA and CDR2 as FQGNSA. The CDR3 has 15 amino acids. V was pared by 1 base and J by 2 bases, with 9 bases between. DNA of the CDR3: TGTGCCAGCAGCTTAGGGCGGACACCTGGAAACACCATATATTTT. Amino acid sequence: CASSLGRTPGNTIYF. Drawing the rest from reference TRBV7-2 and TRBJ1-3, the complete variable domain is GAGVSQSPSNKVTEKGKDVELRCDPISGHTALYWYRQSLGQGLEFLIYFQGNSAPDKSGLPSDRFSAERTGGSVSTLTIQRTQQEDSAVYLCASSLGRTPGNTIYFGEGSWLTVV.

The CDR3 loop is CASTLAGGLSTDTQYF. The CDR3 DNA sequence: TGTGCCTCTACCTTAGCGGGAGGCCTTAGCACAGATACGCAGTATTTT. The gene calls are TRBV4-2 and TRBJ2-3; 10 bases align to TRBD2. Germline assignment: CDR1 LGHNA and CDR2 YNFKEQ. V gave up 11 bases and J gave up 0 bases; unmatched junction bases: 11. The CDR3 runs 16 residues.

The rearrangement joins TRBV4-1 to TRBJ1-1; no reliable D call. CDR1 is MGHRA and CDR2 is YSYEKL in the germline V gene. Trimming removed 1 base from V and 3 bases from J, with 9 bases in between. The CDR3 covers 14 residues. In DNA, the CDR3 is TGCGCCAGCAGCCAAGGAGGCGGGGACACTGAAGCTTTCTTT. The encoded protein is CASSQGGGDTEAFF.

This sequence joins TRBV14 and TRBJ2-1, with a weak D call TRBD1 (5 bases). Germline V gene sequence: CDR1 SGHDN, CDR2 FVKESK. V was trimmed by 4 bases and J by 4 bases, leaving 14 bases between them. CDR3 length: 15 amino acids. The CDR3 protein is CASSLQLGPYNEQFF. The CDR3 nucleotides read TGTGCCAGCAGCCTCCAGCTGGGGCCATACAATGAGCAGTTCTTC.

The chain has TRBV7-6 and TRBJ2-5; D not resolved. Trimming stripped 5 bases from V and 5 bases from J, with 9 bases between. Germline assignment: CDR1 SGHVS and CDR2 FNYEAQ. This CDR3 has 12 amino acids. The CDR3 protein is CASSNPRETQYF. CDR3 bases: TGTGCCAGCAGCAACCCTAGGGAGACCCAGTACTTC.

This clone was observed a single time. The V gene is TRBV6-6, the J gene TRBJ2-1; 11 bases line up with TRBD2. The junction had 4 bases not matched to a gene; V was cut back by 7 bases and J by 5 bases. The CDR3 extends over 14 amino acids. The germline V gene has CDR1 MNHNY and CDR2 SVGAGI (reference sequence). The CDR3 coding sequence is TGTGCCAGCAAACAGACTAGCGGGAACAATGAGCAGTTCTTC. Protein product: CASKQTSGNNEQFF.

The V call is TRBV2, the J call TRBJ1-1; TRBD1 matches at 7 bases. CDR1 is SNHLY, CDR2 FYNNEI, per germline. This CDR3 is 12 amino acids long. Trimming at V came to 8 bases and at J to 4 bases, leaving 4 bases not matched to a gene. The CDR3 protein is CASGRGFTEAFF. CDR3 coding DNA: TGTGCCAGCGGCAGGGGGTTCACTGAAGCTTTCTTT.

This clone was seen more than once but under ten times. This sequence joins TRBV18 and TRBJ1-1, with D perhaps TRBD1 (5 bases). There are 13 residues in the CDR3. Germline CDR1 is KGHSH and CDR2 is LQKENI. Trimming took off 7 bases at V and 7 bases at J, with 16 bases between the two ends. The CDR3 spells CASYSGRTLEAFF. CDR3 bases: TGTGCCAGCTACTCAGGGCGGACACTTGAAGCTTTCTTT.

Written as DNA, the CDR3 is TGCGCCAGCAGCCACGGGACACCGAACACTGAAGCTTTCTTT. Its protein product is CASSHGTPNTEAFF. This chain joins TRBV5-1 and TRBJ1-1; tentatively, D is TRBD1 (6 bases). V was trimmed by 4 bases and J by 1 base, leaving 11 bases between them. This CDR3 is built from 14 residues. Per the germline V gene, CDR1 is SGHRS and CDR2 is YFSETQ. The full variable domain, with the rest looked up from reference TRBV5-1 and TRBJ1-1, is KAGVTQTPRYLIKTRGQQVTLSCSPISGHRSVSWYQQTPGQGLQFLFEYFSETQRNKGNFPGRFSGRQFSNSRSEMNVSTLELGDSALYLCASSHGTPNTEAFFGQGTRLTVV.